This TCR beta chain was obtained from a study of blood T cell repertoires in COVID-19. Overall study: There were acute and convalescent COVID-19 samples, and they came from the United States, Italy and Spain. The analysed material was cDNA or gDNA that came from T cells, B-cell-depleted T cells, or PBMCs.

This clone was picked up one time. The CDR3 loop spans 12 amino acids. The germline V and J ends were trimmed by 4 bases and 3 bases, with 4 bases remaining between them. The germline V gene encodes CDR1 GTSNPN and CDR2 SVGIG (reference sequence). In the original processing: Amplified reference gene primers provided the basis for estimating nucleated cell counts. Here immunoSEQ multiplex PCR was the method, and the copy in TCRdb shows in-frame clones only, minus some. The V and J calls and clone size come from that table; D and trimming were worked out from the DNA. The table has around 220,000 clones, roughly 84% seen once.

This chain joins TRBV30 and TRBJ1-6, with no clear D. The source material was peripheral blood. This receptor was obtained from a man aged 40-55 years with active or convalescent COVID-19. DNA of the CDR3: TGTGCCTGGAACAACTATAATTCACCCCTCCACTTT. Translated, it gives CAWNNYNSPLHF.